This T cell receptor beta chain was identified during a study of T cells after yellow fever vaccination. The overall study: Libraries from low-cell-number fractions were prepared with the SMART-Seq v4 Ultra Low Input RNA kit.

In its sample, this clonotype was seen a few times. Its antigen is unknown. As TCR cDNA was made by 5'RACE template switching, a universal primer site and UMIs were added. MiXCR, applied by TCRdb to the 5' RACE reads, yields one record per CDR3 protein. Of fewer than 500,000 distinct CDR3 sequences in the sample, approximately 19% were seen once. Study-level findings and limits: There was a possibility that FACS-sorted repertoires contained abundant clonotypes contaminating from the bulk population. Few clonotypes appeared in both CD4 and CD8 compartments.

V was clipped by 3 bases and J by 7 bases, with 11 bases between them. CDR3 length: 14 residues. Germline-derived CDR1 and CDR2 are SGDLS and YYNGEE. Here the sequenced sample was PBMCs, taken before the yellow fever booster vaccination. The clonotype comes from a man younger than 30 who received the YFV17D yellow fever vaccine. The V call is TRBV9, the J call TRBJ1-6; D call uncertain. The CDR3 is CASSGRRGNSPLHF. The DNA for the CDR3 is TGTGCCAGCAGCGGAAGACGGGGAAATTCACCCCTCCACTTT.